The clone carrying this T cell receptor beta chain was counted between two and nine times. TCRdb called the PCR reads again in MiXCR, with one record for every CDR3 protein. The sample lists almost 2,500 distinct CDR3 sequences, roughly 23% occurring once. The sample comes from a study of immune characterization of retroperitoneal liposarcoma. The receptor was derived from a male donor with retroperitoneal liposarcoma. The specimen was tumor tissue.

The CDR3 sequence: CASRQRAVETQYF. CDR3 DNA sequence: TGTGCCAGCAGACAACGTGCAGTGGAGACCCAGTACTTC. V gene TRBV7-2 combines with J gene TRBJ2-5; no clear D. Germline values: CDR1 SGHTA, CDR2 FQGNSA. This CDR3 spans 13 amino acids. V was trimmed by 6 bases and J by 5 bases, leaving 13 bases between them. The full variable domain, in which reference TRBV7-2 and TRBJ2-5 provide the parts outside the CDR3, is GAGVSQSPSNKVTEKGKDVELRCDPISGHTALYWYRQSLGQGLEFLIYFQGNSAPDKSGLPSDRFSAERTGGSVSTLTIQRTQQEDSAVYLCASRQRAVETQYFGPGTRLLVL.